This section outlines one T cell receptor (beta chain) sequence together with its context. The antigen this receptor binds is unknown. No base qualities exist here, and no much larger clone lies one base off it. TCRbeta CDR3 regions were amplified from genomic DNA using the immunoSEQ Assay, a bias-controlled multiplex PCR. The authors' pipeline ran thus. The number of nucleated cells in each sample was estimated from the amplification of reference gene primers within the assay. To quantify the absolute abundance of each unique TCRbeta CDR3 rearrangement, sequence reads were collapsed and filtered. For each sample, productive Simpson clonality was calculated as the square root of Simpson's diversity index over productive rearrangements. The source is immuneACCESS, and TCRdb retained only in-frame sequences with V and J called. Part of the clones is not carried over; for the studies checked, unresolved V genes explain less than half of this, and the remainder is unexplained. That table gives V, J and clone size, and the DNA gave D and trimming. The sample table contains about 290,000 clones; only one count was recorded for about 82% of them. Around 4.2% of the sample is in the top ten clones.

These data are taken from a study of blood T cell repertoires in COVID-19 (dated by TCRdb to the early 2020s). Study-level background: The collaborator samples originated in the United States, Italy and Spain and spanned the acute and convalescent phases of COVID-19. The prospective study material was composed of cDNA or gDNA derived from T cells, B-cell-depleted T cells, or PBMCs. Subjects who had been exposed to COVID-19, were actively infected with it, or had recovered from it provided the deeply sampled blood TCRbeta repertoires that made up the dataset. The repertoires were released in a freely available public database intended as a resource for research on the immune response to SARS-CoV-2. The samples were drawn from two sources: the first 160 participants of the ongoing ImmuneRACE study, and about 1,300 subjects contributed by 6 global collaborators. Nearly every sample came with metadata listing a de-identified subject ID, COVID-19 status, age in years and sex. HLA class I and class II types, where available, came from metadata supplied by the sample provider rather than from assay-based typing. What the work shows at the level of the full study, not this receptor alone: The quantity of clinical and demographic metadata differed by source and by participant and was supplied without curation.

Collaborating institutions collected whole blood in K2EDTA tubes following their own protocols. For TCRbeta analysis, collaborators shipped samples in one of three forms: frozen whole blood, isolated PBMCs, or DNA extracted from either of those sample types. According to the germline V gene, CDR1 reads KGHDR and CDR2 reads SFDVKD. Taken from cysteine to phenylalanine, the CDR3 has 16 residues. The sequence is cut down to CDR3 DNA, 48 bases in frame from base 1. V and J are truncated by 3 bases and 1 base respectively, leaving an intervening sequence of 12 bases. The V and J genes are TRBV24-1 and TRBJ1-5; TRBD1 is possibly the D segment (6 matching bases). The sample consisted of peripheral blood. This TCR came from a woman aged 45-65 years with active or convalescent COVID-19. The encoded CDR3 is CATSDGTTSSNQPQHF. At the DNA level, the sequence is TGTGCCACCAGTGATGGGACAACCTCCAGCAATCAGCCCCAGCATTTT.